This T cell receptor (beta chain) was found in a study of blood T cell repertoires in COVID-19 (dated by TCRdb to 2020 to 2022). The study in broad terms: The collaborator samples originated in the United States, Italy and Spain and spanned the acute and convalescent phases of COVID-19. The prospective study material was composed of cDNA or gDNA derived from T cells, B-cell-depleted T cells, or PBMCs. Deeply sampled blood TCRbeta repertoires from subjects exposed to, actively infected with, or recovered from COVID-19 were included in the dataset. A freely available public database, intended as a resource for researchers studying the immune response to SARS-CoV-2, is where the repertoires were released. Samples were obtained from the ongoing ImmuneRACE study (first 160 participants) and from over a thousand subjects provided by 6 global collaborators. The sample metadata nearly always contained a de-identified subject ID, COVID-19 status, age in years and sex. Where available, HLA class I and class II types were obtained from metadata supplied by the sample provider rather than from assay-based typing. Beyond this particular receptor, the publication reports: The amount of clinical and demographic metadata varied by source and participant and was provided uncurated.

There are a few counts of this clone. This receptor's antigen is unknown. Base qualities are missing; no much larger clone stands one base away. As encoded in the germline V gene, CDR1 is SQVTM while CDR2 is ANQGSEA. The germline V and J ends show losses of 3 bases and 9 bases respectively, and no gene match explains 8 bases of the junction. Including cysteine and phenylalanine, the CDR3 has 13 amino acids. Only the CDR3 part of the read is kept: 39 bases, read in frame from the first base. TCRbeta CDR3 regions were amplified from genomic DNA using the immunoSEQ Assay, a bias-controlled multiplex PCR. In the paper's pipeline: The number of nucleated cells in each sample was estimated by amplification of reference gene primers within the assay. To quantify the absolute abundance of each unique TCRbeta CDR3 rearrangement, sequence reads were collapsed and filtered. For each sample, productive Simpson clonality was calculated by taking the square root of Simpson's diversity index across productive rearrangements. TCRdb obtained this table from immuneACCESS and retained in-frame rearrangements with V and J assigned. These tables miss some clones; where compared with another copy, unresolved V genes account for less than half of the shortfall, and the remainder is unexplained. Clonal size and the V and J genes are those of that table, whereas D and trimming came from the DNA. Recorded for this sample are around 140,000 clones; around 89% of them occurred a single time. The top ten constitute about 2% of the sample.

The collaborating institutions used their own protocols to collect whole blood in K2EDTA tubes. Collaborator samples were shipped for TCRbeta analysis as frozen whole blood, isolated PBMCs, or DNA extracted from either sample type. The chain uses TRBV29-1 and TRBJ2-1, and TRBD2 matches 7 of the central bases. The origin of this receptor is a man aged 65-85 years with active COVID-19. The sample was peripheral blood. The CDR3 sequence is CSVDSSGMAEQFF. The sequenced DNA: TGCAGCGTTGATTCGAGCGGGATGGCTGAGCAGTTCTTC.